The table lists the clone carrying this TCR beta chain with a few counts. Its target is unknown. These data originate in a study of T cells in Graves' hyperthyroidism and ophthalmopathy. Whole-study results and caveats: Stable hyperthyroidism was told apart from ophthalmopathy by a model built on 13 V-J features. Blood also contained most expanded thyroid clonotypes above 0.001.

Diagnoses used clinical symptoms, serum thyroxine and TRAb, thyroid ultrasound and orbital computed tomography. The V gene's germline CDR1 is MRHNA and CDR2 SNTAGT. This CDR3 is 17 amino acids long. V dropped 2 bases and J dropped 5; count of bases not matched to a gene: 12. TCR beta CDR3 sequences were amplified from RNA transcripts. During a first-round RT-PCR of the TCR CDR3, the HTBI primer set was used. One entry per CDR3 protein results from TCRdb running MiXCR on the multiplex PCR reads. The sample has roughly 500,000 distinct CDR3 sequences, roughly 45% seen once. The chain combines TRBV6-4 with TRBJ2-5, with 9 bases lining up with TRBD2. This sequence was found in an adult woman with Graves' disease, either hyperthyroidism or ophthalmopathy (not recorded which). Sequencing used peripheral blood or thyroid tissue (not recorded which). CDR3 region: CASSDRKTSGGAETQYF. As DNA, the CDR3 is TGTGCCAGCAGTGACAGGAAGACTAGCGGAGGCGCGGAGACCCAGTACTTC.